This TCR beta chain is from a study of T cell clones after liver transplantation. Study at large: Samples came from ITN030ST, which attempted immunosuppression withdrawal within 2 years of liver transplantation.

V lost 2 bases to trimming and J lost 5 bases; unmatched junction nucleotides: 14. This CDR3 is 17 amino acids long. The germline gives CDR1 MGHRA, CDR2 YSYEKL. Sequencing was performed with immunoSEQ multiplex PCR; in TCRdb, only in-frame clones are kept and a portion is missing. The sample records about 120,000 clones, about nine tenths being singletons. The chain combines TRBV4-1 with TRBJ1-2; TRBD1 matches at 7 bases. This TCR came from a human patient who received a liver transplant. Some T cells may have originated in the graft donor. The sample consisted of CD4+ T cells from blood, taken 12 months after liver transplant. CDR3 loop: CASSQREGTGTEYGYTF. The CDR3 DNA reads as TGCGCCAGCAGCCAAAGGGAAGGTACCGGGACAGAGTATGGCTACACCTTC.